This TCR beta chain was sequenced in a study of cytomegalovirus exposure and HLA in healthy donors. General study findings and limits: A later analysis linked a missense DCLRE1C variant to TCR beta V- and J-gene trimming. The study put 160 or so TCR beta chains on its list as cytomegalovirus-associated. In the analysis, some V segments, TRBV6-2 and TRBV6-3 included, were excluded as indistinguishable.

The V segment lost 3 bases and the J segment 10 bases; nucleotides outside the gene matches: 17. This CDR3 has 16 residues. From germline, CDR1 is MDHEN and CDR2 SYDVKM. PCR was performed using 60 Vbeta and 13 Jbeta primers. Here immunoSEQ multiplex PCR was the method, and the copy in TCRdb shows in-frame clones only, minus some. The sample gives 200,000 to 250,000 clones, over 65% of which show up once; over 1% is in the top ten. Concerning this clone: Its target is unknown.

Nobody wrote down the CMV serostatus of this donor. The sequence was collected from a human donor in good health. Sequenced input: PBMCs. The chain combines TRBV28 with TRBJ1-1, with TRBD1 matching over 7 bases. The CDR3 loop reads CASSLETGTDLVGAFF. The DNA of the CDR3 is TGTGCCAGCAGTTTGGAGACAGGGACAGACCTTGTTGGAGCTTTCTTT.